Only a few counts were recorded for the clone carrying this TCR beta chain. Molecules of cDNA were individually given unique molecular identifiers that were attached to them. TCRdb itself ran the 5' RACE reads through MiXCR, one entry per CDR3 protein. Of 20,000 to 25,000 distinct CDR3 sequences in the sample, about 4.3% were seen once. These data come from a study of early T cells in non-severe SARS-CoV-2 infection. This CDR3 is 13 amino acids long. Trimming left V 3 bases short and J 4 bases short, with 9 bases between. The germline V gene encodes CDR1 MNHNS and CDR2 SASEGT. The sequencing input was whole blood. V gene TRBV6-1 combines with J gene TRBJ1-1, with D uncertain. This TCR derives from an adult who was a healthcare worker with PCR-confirmed SARS-CoV-2 infection or an uninfected control (not recorded which). The CDR3 here is CASSDLAFTEAFF. Written as DNA, the CDR3 is TGTGCCAGCAGTGATTTGGCTTTCACTGAAGCTTTCTTT.